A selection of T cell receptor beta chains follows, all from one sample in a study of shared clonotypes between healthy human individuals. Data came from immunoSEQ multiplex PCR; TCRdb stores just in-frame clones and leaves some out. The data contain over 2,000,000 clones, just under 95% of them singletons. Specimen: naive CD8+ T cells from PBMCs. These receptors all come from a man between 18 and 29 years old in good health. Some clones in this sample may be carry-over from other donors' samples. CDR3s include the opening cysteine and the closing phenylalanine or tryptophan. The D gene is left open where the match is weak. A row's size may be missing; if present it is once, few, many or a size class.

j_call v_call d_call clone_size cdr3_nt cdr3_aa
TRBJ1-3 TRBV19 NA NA TGTGCCAGTAGTAAGTCGGGGGCGAGAAACACCATATATTTT CASSKSGARNTIYF
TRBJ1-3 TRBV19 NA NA TGTGCCAGTAGTATCCTCCCCATGGGCTCTGGAAACACCATATATTTT CASSILPMGSGNTIYF
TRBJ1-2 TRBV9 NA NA TGTGCCAGCAGCCCAGGAGGTCAGGGACGCTATGGCTACACCTTC CASSPGGQGRYGYTF
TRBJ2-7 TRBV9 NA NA TGTGCCAGCAGCCCTTTAGGGGCGGGGTTCCTCTACGAGCAGTACTTC CASSPLGAGFLYEQYF
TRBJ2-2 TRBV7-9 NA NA TGTGCCAGCAGCTCCCCGGGCGGGGAGCTGTTTTTT CASSSPGGELFF
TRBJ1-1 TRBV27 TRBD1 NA TGTGCCAGCAGTCCTAGACAGGGGTCCGTGAACACTGAAGCTTTCTTT CASSPRQGSVNTEAFF
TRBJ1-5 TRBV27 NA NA TGTGCCAGCAGTCCTAGACAGTTCAATCAGCCCCAGCATTTT CASSPRQFNQPQHF
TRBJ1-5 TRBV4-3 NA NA TGCGCCAGCAGCCAAGATTGGCTGATCAATCAGCCCCAGCATTTT CASSQDWLINQPQHF
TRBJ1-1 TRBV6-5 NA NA TGTGCCAGCAGTTACCGCGCCTTTAGTGCGGCTGAAGCTTTCTTT CASSYRAFSAAEAFF
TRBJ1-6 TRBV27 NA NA TGTGCCAGCAGTTTTGGGGGTTTTGGTTCACCCCTCCACTTT CASSFGGFGSPLHF
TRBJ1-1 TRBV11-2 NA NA TGTGCCAGCAGCTTATGGCAAGTGAACACTGAAGCTTTCTTT CASSLWQVNTEAFF
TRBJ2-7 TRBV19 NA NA TGTGCCAGTAGCCCAGACTCGTCCTACGAGCAGTACTTC CASSPDSSYEQYF
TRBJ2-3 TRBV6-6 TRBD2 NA TGTGCCAGCAGTTACTCGCGGGAGGGGACAGATACGCAGTATTTT CASSYSREGTDTQYF
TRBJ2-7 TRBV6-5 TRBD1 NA TGTGCCAGCAGTTCCGAACAGGGGGGCAGCGAGCAGTACTTC CASSSEQGGSEQYF
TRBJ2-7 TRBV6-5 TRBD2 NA TGTGCCAGCAGTTACGGTAGCGGGAGGGCCTACGAGCAGTACTTC CASSYGSGRAYEQYF
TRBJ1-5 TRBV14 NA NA TGTGCCAGCAGCCAAGATCCGGGGCAAACAAGAGGGCGGGAAGGTCAGCCCCAGCATTTT CASSQDPGQTRGREGQPQHF
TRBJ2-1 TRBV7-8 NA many TGTGCCAGCAGCTTCTCAGGTAGGAATGAGCAGTTCTTC CASSFSGRNEQFF
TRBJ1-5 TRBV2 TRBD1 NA TGTGCCAGCAGTACAGGGGGCCGGCAGCCCCAGCATTTT CASSTGGRQPQHF
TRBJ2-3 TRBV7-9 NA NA TGTGCCAGCAGCTTAGTGCGTGTCAGGGGCCCAGATACGCAGTATTTT CASSLVRVRGPDTQYF
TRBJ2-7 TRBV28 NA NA TGTGCCAGCATTCCGGGACGTCGGAACCCCTACGAGCAGTACTTC CASIPGRRNPYEQYF
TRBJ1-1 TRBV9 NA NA TGTGCCAGCAGCGACACCCCGACAGACTTGAACACTGAAGCTTTCTTT CASSDTPTDLNTEAFF
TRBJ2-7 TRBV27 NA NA TGTGCCACTTCCTTAGCGTGGCGGGAAGAGCAGTACTTC CATSLAWREEQYF
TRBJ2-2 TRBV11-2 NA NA TGTGCCAGCAGCTTAGCCTCAACGGGAGTGGGGACCGGGGAGCTGTTTTTT CASSLASTGVGTGELFF
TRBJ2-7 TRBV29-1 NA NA TGCAGCGTCGGCGACCCTCTGACCTACGAGCAGTACTTC CSVGDPLTYEQYF
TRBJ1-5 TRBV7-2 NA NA TGTGCCAGCAGCTTAGTAAGGGGTATTCAGCCCCAGCATTTT CASSLVRGIQPQHF
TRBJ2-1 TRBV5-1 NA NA TGCGCCAGCGCCCGCGACAACAATGAGCAGTTCTTC CASARDNNEQFF
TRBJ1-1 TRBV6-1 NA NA TGTGCCAGCAGTGAATTGGGTGCCCGCACTGAAGCTTTCTTT CASSELGARTEAFF
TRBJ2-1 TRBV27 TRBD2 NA TGTGCCAGCAGTCCCAGGAGCGGGAGCTCCTACAATGAGCAGTTCTTC CASSPRSGSSYNEQFF
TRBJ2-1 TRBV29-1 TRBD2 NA TGCAGCGTTGGGACTAGCGGGTTCTTTGGTGAGCAGTTCTTC CSVGTSGFFGEQFF
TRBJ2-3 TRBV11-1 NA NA TGTGCCAGCAGCTTAATCCGGGGCGCGGATACGCAGTATTTT CASSLIRGADTQYF
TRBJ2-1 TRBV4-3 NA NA TGCGCCAGCAGACCACACAAAGGGGGTAGCGGGTGGAGCTCCTACAATGAGCAGTTCTTC CASRPHKGGSGWSSYNEQFF
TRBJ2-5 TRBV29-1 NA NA TGCAGCGTTGGACCCTTCTCGAGAGCGGTAACACAAGAGACCCAGTACTTC CSVGPFSRAVTQETQYF
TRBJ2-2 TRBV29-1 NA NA TGCAGCGCTGAACGTACAGGGAGTAACACCGGGGAGCTGTTTTTT CSAERTGSNTGELFF
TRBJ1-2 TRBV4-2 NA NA TGTGCCAGCAGCCAAGTCGGCCAGCTTAACTATGGCTACACCTTC CASSQVGQLNYGYTF
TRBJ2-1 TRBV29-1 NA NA TGCAGCGTCCTAGGGGTCCCCTCCTACAATGAGCAGTTCTTC CSVLGVPSYNEQFF
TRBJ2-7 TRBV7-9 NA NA TGTGCCAGCAGGAGGGGGAACGAGCAGTACTTC CASRRGNEQYF
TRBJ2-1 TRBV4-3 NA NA TGCGCCAGCAGCCAACTCATGACTACTCAAATCGACAATGAGCAGTTCTTC CASSQLMTTQIDNEQFF
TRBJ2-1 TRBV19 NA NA TGTGCCAGTAGTATTAGTCTATTGACATACAATGAGCAGTTCTTC CASSISLLTYNEQFF
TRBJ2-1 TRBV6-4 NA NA TGTGCCAGCAGTAGTAGAGGGGGAGGGGGAAATGAGCAGTTCTTC CASSSRGGGGNEQFF
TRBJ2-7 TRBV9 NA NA TGTGCCAGCAGCGTAGGAGGGAGCCGGGAGCGCTACGAGCAGTACTTC CASSVGGSRERYEQYF
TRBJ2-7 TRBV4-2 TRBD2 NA TGTGCCAGCAGCCCCCCGCGGGAGGGCTTCAACGAGCAGTACTTC CASSPPREGFNEQYF
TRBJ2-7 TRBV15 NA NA TGTGCCACCAGCAGCGGGCCCGGGCAGGGTGGCTACGAGCAGTACTTC CATSSGPGQGGYEQYF
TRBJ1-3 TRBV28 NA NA TGTGCCAGCACCACCGACTCTGGAAACACCATATATTTT CASTTDSGNTIYF
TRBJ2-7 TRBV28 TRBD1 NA TGTGCCAGCAGTCTCCCCGGGACAGCCTACGAGCAGTACTTC CASSLPGTAYEQYF
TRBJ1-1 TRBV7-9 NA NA TGTGCCAGCAGCTCCATGGGAGGGAACACTGAAGCTTTCTTT CASSSMGGNTEAFF
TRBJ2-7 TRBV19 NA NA TGTGCCAGTAGCACACCCGGACAGTTATCCCCCTACGAGCAGTACTTC CASSTPGQLSPYEQYF
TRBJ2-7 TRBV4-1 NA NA TGCGCCAGCAGCCACCTTACAGGGTCCTACGAGCAGTACTTC CASSHLTGSYEQYF
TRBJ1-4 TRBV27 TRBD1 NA TGTGCCAGCAGTTCCCCTATTAGGACAGGGGTTAATGAAAAACTGTTTTTT CASSSPIRTGVNEKLFF
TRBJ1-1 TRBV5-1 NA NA TGCGCCAGCAGCTTCCCTACAGAGGTGAACGCTGAAGCTTTCTTT CASSFPTEVNAEAFF
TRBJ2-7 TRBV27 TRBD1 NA TGTGCCAGCAGTCTTTTGACCGGGACAGGGCTCTACGAGCAGTACTTC CASSLLTGTGLYEQYF
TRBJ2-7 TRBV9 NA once TGTGCCAGCAGCCCGGGACCGCCATACGAGCAGTACTTC CASSPGPPYEQYF
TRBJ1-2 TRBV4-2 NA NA TGTGCCAGCAGCCAGGAGACGGTCGGAGCTAACTATGGCTACACCTTC CASSQETVGANYGYTF
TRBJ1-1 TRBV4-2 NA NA TGTGCCAGCAGCCAAGTGGGAAGAACATTTGAAGCTTTCTTT CASSQVGRTFEAFF
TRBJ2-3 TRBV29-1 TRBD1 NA TGCAGCGGGACAGGGTTCGATACGCAGTATTTT CSGTGFDTQYF
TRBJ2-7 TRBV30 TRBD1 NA TGTGCCTGGGAAACCGGGACAGGGTCCTACGAGCAGTACTTC CAWETGTGSYEQYF
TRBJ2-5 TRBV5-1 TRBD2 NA TGCGCCAGCAGCTGGCCGGGGAGGGGTGGTCTCCAACAAGAGACCCAGTACTTC CASSWPGRGGLQQETQYF
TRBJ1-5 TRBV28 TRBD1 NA TGTGCCAGCGGGGACAGGATGGATCAGCCCCAGCATTTT CASGDRMDQPQHF
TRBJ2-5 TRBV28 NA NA TGTGCCAGCAGTTTCGCCCCCCGGAGGGGCCCCCTTCATCGGGAGACCCAGTACTTC CASSFAPRRGPLHRETQYF
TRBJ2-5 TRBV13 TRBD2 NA TGTGCCAGCAGCTTTCGGGGGGAAGAGACCCAGTACTTC CASSFRGEETQYF